What follows describes a single T cell receptor beta chain. Sequencing used immunoSEQ multiplex PCR; TCRdb keeps in-frame clones, though not all of them. The sample lists approximately 90,000 clones; 85% to 95% were seen once. Trimming removed 3 bases at V and 8 bases at J, with 10 bases between. Germline V gene data show CDR1 as MNHEY and CDR2 as SMNVEV (reference sequence). This CDR3 has 13 residues. The entry originates in a study of T cell changes during pregnancy in multiple sclerosis. The sample here was peripheral blood, taken after pregnancy. The receptor was derived from a female donor with multiple sclerosis, enrolled in a pregnancy study. The chain recombines TRBV27 with TRBJ2-2; D perhaps matches TRBD1 (5 bases). The chain's CDR3 is CASSFRVGGELFF. The CDR3 DNA is TGTGCCAGCAGTTTCAGGGTTGGGGGGGAGCTGTTTTTT.